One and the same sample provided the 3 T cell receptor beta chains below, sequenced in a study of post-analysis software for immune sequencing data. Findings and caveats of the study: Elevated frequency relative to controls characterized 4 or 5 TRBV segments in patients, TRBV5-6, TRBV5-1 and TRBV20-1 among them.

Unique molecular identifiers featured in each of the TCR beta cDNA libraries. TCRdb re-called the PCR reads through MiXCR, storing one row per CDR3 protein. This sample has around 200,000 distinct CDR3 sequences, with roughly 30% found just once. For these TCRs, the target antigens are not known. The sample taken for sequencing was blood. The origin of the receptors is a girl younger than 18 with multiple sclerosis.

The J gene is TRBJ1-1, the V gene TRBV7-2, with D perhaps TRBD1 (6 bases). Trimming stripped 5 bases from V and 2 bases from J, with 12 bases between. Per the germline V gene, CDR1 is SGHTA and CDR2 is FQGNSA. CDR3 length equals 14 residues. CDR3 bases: TGTGCCAGCAGCCCAGGGGCCAGCAACACTGAAGCTTTCTTT. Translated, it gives CASSPGASNTEAFF.

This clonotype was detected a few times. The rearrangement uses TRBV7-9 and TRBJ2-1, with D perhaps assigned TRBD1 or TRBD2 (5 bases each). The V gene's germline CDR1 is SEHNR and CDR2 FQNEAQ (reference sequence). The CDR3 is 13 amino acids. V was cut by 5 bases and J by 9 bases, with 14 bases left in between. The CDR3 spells CASSPARAGEQFF. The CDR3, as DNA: TGTGCCAGCAGCCCAGCCAGGGCGGGTGAGCAGTTCTTC.

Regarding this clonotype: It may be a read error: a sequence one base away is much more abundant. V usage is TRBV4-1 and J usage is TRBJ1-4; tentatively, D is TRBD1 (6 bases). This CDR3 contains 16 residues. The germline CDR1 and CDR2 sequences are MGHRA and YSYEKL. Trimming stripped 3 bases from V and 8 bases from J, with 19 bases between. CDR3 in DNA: TGCGCCAGCAGCCACTACCGGGACACCCAAAGGGAAAAACTGTTTTTT. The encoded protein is CASSHYRDTQREKLFF.